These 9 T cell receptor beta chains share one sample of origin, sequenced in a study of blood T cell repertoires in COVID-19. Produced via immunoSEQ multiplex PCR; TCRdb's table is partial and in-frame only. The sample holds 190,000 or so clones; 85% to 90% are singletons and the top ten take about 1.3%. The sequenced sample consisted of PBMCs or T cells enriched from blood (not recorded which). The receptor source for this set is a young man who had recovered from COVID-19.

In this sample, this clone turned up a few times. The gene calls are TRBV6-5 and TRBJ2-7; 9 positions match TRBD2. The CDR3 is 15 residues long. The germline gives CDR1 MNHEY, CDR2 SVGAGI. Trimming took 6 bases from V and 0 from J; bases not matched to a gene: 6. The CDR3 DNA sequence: TGTGCCAGCAGGATGACTAGCGGTAGCTCCTACGAGCAGTACTTC. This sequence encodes CASRMTSGSSYEQYF.

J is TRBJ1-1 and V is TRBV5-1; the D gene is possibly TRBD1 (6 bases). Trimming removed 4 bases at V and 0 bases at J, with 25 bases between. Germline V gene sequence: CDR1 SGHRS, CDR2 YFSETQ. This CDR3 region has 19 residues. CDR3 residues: CASSPPQGNRSIVNTEAFF. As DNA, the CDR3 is TGCGCCAGCAGCCCTCCCCAGGGGAACCGATCGATAGTGAACACTGAAGCTTTCTTT.

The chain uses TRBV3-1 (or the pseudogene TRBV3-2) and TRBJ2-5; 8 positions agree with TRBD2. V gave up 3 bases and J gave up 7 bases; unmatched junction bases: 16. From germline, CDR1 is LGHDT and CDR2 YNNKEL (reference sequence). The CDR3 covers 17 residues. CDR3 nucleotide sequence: TGTGCCAGCAGCCAGCCCTCCTGGGGCGGGGGGCTGGGGACCCAGTACTTC. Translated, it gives CASSQPSWGGGLGTQYF.

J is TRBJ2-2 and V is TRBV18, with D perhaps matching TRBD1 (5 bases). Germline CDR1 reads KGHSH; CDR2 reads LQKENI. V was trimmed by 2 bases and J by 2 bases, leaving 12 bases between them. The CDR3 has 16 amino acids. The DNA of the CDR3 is TGTGCCAGCTCACCATTCCAGGGTGGAAACACCGGGGAGCTGTTTTTT. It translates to CASSPFQGGNTGELFF.

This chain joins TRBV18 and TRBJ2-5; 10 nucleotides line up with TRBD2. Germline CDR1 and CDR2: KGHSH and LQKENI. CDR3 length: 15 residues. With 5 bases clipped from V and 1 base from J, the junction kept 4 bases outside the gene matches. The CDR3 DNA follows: TGTGCCAGCTCAGCTACTAGCGGGATCCAAGAGACCCAGTACTTC. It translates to CASSATSGIQETQYF.

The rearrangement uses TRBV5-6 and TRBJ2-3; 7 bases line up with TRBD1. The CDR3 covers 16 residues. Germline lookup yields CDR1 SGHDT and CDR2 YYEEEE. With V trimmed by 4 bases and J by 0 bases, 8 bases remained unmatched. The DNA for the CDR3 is TGTGCCAGCAGCGACGGGACAGCCTCTAGCACAGATACGCAGTATTTT. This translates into CASSDGTASSTDTQYF.

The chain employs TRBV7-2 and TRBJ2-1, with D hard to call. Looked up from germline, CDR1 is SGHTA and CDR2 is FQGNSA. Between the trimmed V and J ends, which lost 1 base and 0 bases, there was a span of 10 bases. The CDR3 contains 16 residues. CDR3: CASSLVTEISYNEQFF. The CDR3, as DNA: TGTGCCAGCAGCTTAGTGACGGAGATCTCCTACAATGAGCAGTTCTTC.

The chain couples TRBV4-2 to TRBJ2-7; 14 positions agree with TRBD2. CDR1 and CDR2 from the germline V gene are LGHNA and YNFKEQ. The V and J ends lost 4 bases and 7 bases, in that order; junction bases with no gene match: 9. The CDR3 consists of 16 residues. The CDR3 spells CASSLRLAGGPGEQYF. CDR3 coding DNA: TGTGCCAGCAGCCTACGACTAGCGGGAGGGCCGGGTGAGCAGTACTTC.

CDR3 in amino acids: CASSQVRLVRDNEQFF. DNA of the CDR3: TGCGCCAGCAGCCAAGTGCGGCTAGTCCGGGACAATGAGCAGTTCTTC. The J gene is TRBJ2-1, the V gene TRBV4-1; no clear D. The CDR3 extends over 16 amino acids. Trimming pared 1 base from V and 5 bases from J, leaving 15 bases between. CDR1 and CDR2 from the germline V gene are MGHRA and YSYEKL.